The rows below give T cell receptor beta chains drawn from one sample of a study of CD8+ T cells in alopecia areata. Only in-frame clones appear in the TCRdb table, and some are missing; sequencing was by immunoSEQ multiplex PCR. In the table there are nearly 200,000 clones, 58% of which are singletons. Sequences were derived from CD4+ T cells sorted from blood, sampled at week 24, from a patient treated with tofacitinib. Receptors originate from a human donor with alopecia areata. CDR3s include the opening cysteine and the closing phenylalanine or tryptophan. A D gene is named only where the DNA matches it firmly. The size of a clone is reported for some rows only, either as once, few or many, or as a class for expanded clones.

>NA|NA|TRBV9|TRBJ2-2
CASSAGNTGELFF
TGTGCCAGCAGCGCAGGGAACACCGGGGAGCTGTTTTTT
>NA|TRBD1|TRBV9|TRBJ1-6
CASSAGTGNNSPLHF
TGTGCCAGCAGCGCTGGGACAGGCAATAATTCACCCCTCCACTTT
>NA|TRBD2|TRBV28|TRBJ2-7
CASSSSGTYEQYF
TGTGCCAGCAGCAGCAGCGGGACCTATGAGCAGTACTTC
>NA|NA|TRBV9|TRBJ2-2
CASSATGAGELFF
TGTGCCAGCAGCGCGACGGGAGCCGGGGAGCTGTTTTTT
>NA|NA|TRBV5-6|TRBJ1-6
CASSLSSGETLHF
TGTGCCAGCAGCTTGTCATCAGGGGAGACCCTCCACTTT
>NA|NA|TRBV6-6|TRBJ2-3
CASRTSSDTQYF
TGTGCCAGTAGGACGTCTTCAGATACGCAGTATTTT
>NA|TRBD1|TRBV30|TRBJ2-3
CAWSAGQGSTDTQYF
TGTGCCTGGAGCGCGGGACAGGGGAGTACAGATACGCAGTATTTT
>NA|NA|TRBV9|TRBJ1-2
CASSVGHGTAGGYTF
TGTGCCAGCAGCGTAGGGCACGGGACGGCTGGGGGCTACACCTTC
>NA|NA|TRBV5-6|TRBJ1-6
CASSLAYSPLHF
TGTGCCAGCAGCCTGGCTTATTCACCCCTCCACTTT
>few|NA|TRBV9|TRBJ2-2
CASSVGQTFNTGELFF
TGTGCCAGCAGCGTTGGGCAGACTTTCAACACCGGGGAGCTGTTTTTT
>NA|NA|TRBV28|TRBJ2-1
CASSSRGEQFF
TGTGCCAGCAGTTCCCGTGGGGAGCAGTTCTTC
>NA|TRBD1|TRBV28|TRBJ1-1
CAADRAQNTEAFF
TGTGCCGCAGACAGGGCACAAAACACTGAAGCTTTCTTT
>few|NA|TRBV7-2|TRBJ2-1
CASSLDVGRNEQFF
TGTGCCAGCAGCTTAGATGTGGGGCGGAATGAGCAGTTCTTC
>NA|NA|TRBV29-1|TRBJ2-5
CSATGTTQETQYF
TGCAGCGCGACCGGGACCACTCAAGAGACCCAGTACTTC
>NA|TRBD1|TRBV5-4|TRBJ2-5
CASSSMSGGSQETQYF
TGTGCCAGCAGTTCCATGTCAGGGGGCTCTCAAGAGACCCAGTACTTC
>NA|NA|TRBV7-3|TRBJ1-1
CASSSYRVMNTEAFF
TGTGCCAGCAGCTCCTACAGGGTTATGAACACTGAAGCTTTCTTT
>NA|NA|TRBV9|TRBJ2-3
CASSAQTSTDTQYF
TGTGCCAGCAGCGCGCAGACTAGCACAGATACGCAGTATTTT
>NA|NA|TRBV30|TRBJ2-2
CAWSGGVPGELFF
TGTGCCTGGAGTGGTGGGGTGCCCGGGGAGCTGTTTTTT
>NA|TRBD1|TRBV19|TRBJ1-5
CASSTDRALNQPQHF
TGTGCCAGTAGTACAGACAGGGCTCTCAATCAGCCCCAGCATTTT
>NA|NA|TRBV2|TRBJ2-1
CASSEGVSSYNEQFF
TGTGCCAGCAGTGAAGGGGTTAGCTCCTACAATGAGCAGTTCTTC
>few|TRBD1|TRBV5-1|TRBJ2-5
CASSRGQEETQYF
TGCGCCAGCAGCCGCGGACAGGAAGAGACCCAGTACTTC
>NA|NA|TRBV5-4|TRBJ2-5
CASRYGGPGGIQYF
TGTGCCAGCAGATACGGGGGGCCCGGCGGGATCCAGTACTTC
>NA|NA|TRBV7-9|TRBJ1-5
CASSPGSRGALSQPQHF
TGTGCCAGCAGCCCCGGTTCTCGGGGGGCTCTTTCTCAGCCCCAGCATTTT
>NA|TRBD2|TRBV9|TRBJ2-3
CASSVSGRAAGDTQYF
TGTGCCAGCAGCGTTAGCGGGAGGGCCGCCGGAGATACGCAGTATTTT
>few|NA|TRBV28|TRBJ1-2
CASSEANYGYTF
TGTGCCAGCAGTGAAGCTAACTATGGCTACACCTTC
>NA|TRBD1|TRBV4-1|TRBJ2-1
CASSQATGDYNEQFF
TGCGCCAGCAGCCAAGCTACAGGGGACTACAATGAGCAGTTCTTC